The T cell receptor (beta chain) under discussion was sequenced for a study of T-cell reconstitution after alpha-beta-depleted transplantation in children. The authors prepared the TCRbeta library with unique molecular identifiers. MiXCR, applied by TCRdb to the PCR reads, yields one record per CDR3 protein. The sample carries 150,000 to 250,000 distinct CDR3 sequences, less than 15% recorded once. This clonotype was found many times. The V gene's germline CDR1 is SNHLY and CDR2 FYNNEI. The CDR3 spans 17 residues. Losses at the gene ends were 4 bases for V and 6 bases for J; bases not matched to a gene: 12.

The sample here was PBMCs from the stem cell graft donor, taken from the stem cell graft. V and J are TRBV2 and TRBJ2-3; 11 nucleotides agree with TRBD2. The sequence came from a human donor who donated a stem cell graft to a child with acute lymphoblastic leukemia. The CDR3 spells CASSGSGRALGLDTQYF. The CDR3 nucleotides are TGTGCCAGCAGTGGTAGCGGGAGGGCCCTAGGTCTTGATACGCAGTATTTT.